The 19 T cell receptor beta chains presented below share a single source sample, sequenced in a study of OX40 agonist ivuxolimab in advanced cancers. Sequencing was performed with immunoSEQ multiplex PCR; in TCRdb, only in-frame clones are kept and a portion is missing. The table records more than 50,000 clones, less than 85% of them present only once. The sequencing here drew on CD4+ or CD8+ T cells sorted from blood, taken in a trial of the OX40 agonist ivuxolimab. Source of these receptors: an adult with an advanced solid tumor such as melanoma, head and neck, liver or kidney cancer.

The chain employs TRBV11-2 and TRBJ2-2; possibly TRBD1 for D (5 bases). This CDR3 has 13 amino acids. Looked up from germline, CDR1 is SGHAT and CDR2 is FQNNGV. The V end was cut by 5 bases, the J end by 7 bases, with 11 bases between. For the CDR3, the DNA is TGTGCCAGCAGCCTACAGGCGCACGGGGAGCTGTTTTTT. Amino acid sequence: CASSLQAHGELFF.

The J gene is TRBJ1-2, the V gene TRBV6-6, with D unresolved. V was trimmed by 5 bases and J by 4 bases, leaving 11 bases between them. The CDR3 contains 13 residues. Per the germline V gene, CDR1 is MNHNY and CDR2 is SVGAGI (reference sequence). Here the CDR3 DNA reads TGTGCCAGCAGTGAGGTCGGAAGCTATGGCTACACCTTC. Protein product: CASSEVGSYGYTF.

V is TRBV4-1 and J is TRBJ1-3; D is undetermined. The V end lost 0 bases, the J end lost 2 bases, and 8 bases lay between the germline ends. Germline V gives CDR1 MGHRA, CDR2 YSYEKL. CDR3 size: 15 residues. The CDR3 coding sequence is TGCGCCAGCAGCCAAGACACGCTTACTGGAAACACCATATATTTT. Its protein product is CASSQDTLTGNTIYF.

V and J are TRBV2 and TRBJ1-6; D might be TRBD1 (6 bases). The CDR3 contains 14 residues. Germline lookup yields CDR1 SNHLY and CDR2 FYNNEI. V lost 4 bases, J lost 7 bases, and 11 bases lay in between. The CDR3 nucleotides are TGTGCCAGCAGTGGGTCAGGGGTCAATTCACCCCTCCACTTT. Amino acids: CASSGSGVNSPLHF.

The V gene is TRBV5-1, the J gene TRBJ2-1; the match to TRBD1 covers 10 bases. The CDR3 sequence is 14 residues long. V was clipped by 5 bases and J by 15 bases; unmatched bases: 14. Germline CDR1 is SGHRS and CDR2 is YFSETQ. CDR3 in amino acids: CASRGQGGLEMMFF. The CDR3 bases are TGCGCCAGCAGAGGACAGGGGGGGTTAGAAATGATGTTCTTC.

This clone showed up just once. The chain joins TRBV5-1 to TRBJ2-3, with D unresolved. Germline assignment: CDR1 SGHRS and CDR2 YFSETQ. V was cut by 2 bases and J by 4 bases, with 8 bases left in between. This CDR3 has 13 residues. CDR3 in DNA: TGCGCCAGCAGCTTTACGGGCCCAGATACGCAGTATTTT. It specifies CASSFTGPDTQYF.

The V call is TRBV5-1, the J call TRBJ1-2; D gene unclear. The CDR3 is 14 amino acids. Looked up from germline, CDR1 is SGHRS and CDR2 is YFSETQ. V dropped 4 bases and J dropped 2 bases, with 12 bases sitting between them. The CDR3 protein is CASSTSGPNYGYTF. The CDR3 region has the DNA TGCGCCAGCAGCACCTCCGGGCCCAACTATGGCTACACCTTC. Full variable domain (remainder filled in from reference TRBV5-1 and TRBJ1-2): KAGVTQTPRYLIKTRGQQVTLSCSPISGHRSVSWYQQTPGQGLQFLFEYFSETQRNKGNFPGRFSGRQFSNSRSEMNVSTLELGDSALYLCASSTSGPNYGYTFGSGTRLTVV.

The chain links TRBV11-3 to TRBJ2-2; perhaps TRBD2 as D (5 bases). The V gene's germline CDR1 is SGHNT and CDR2 YENEEA. Trimming pared 4 bases from V and 3 bases from J, leaving 21 bases between. The CDR3 sequence is 18 residues long. CDR3 protein: CASSWAIFPDGDTGELFF. CDR3 nucleotide sequence: TGTGCCAGCAGCTGGGCCATTTTCCCGGACGGGGACACCGGGGAGCTGTTTTTT.

This sequence joins TRBV19 and TRBJ2-3; D remains unclear. Germline-derived CDR1 and CDR2 are LNHDA and SQIVND (reference sequence). Trimming cost V 1 base and J 0 bases, with 2 bases left between them. The CDR3 covers 13 residues. The CDR3 loop is CASSIASTDTQYF. The CDR3 nucleotides read TGTGCCAGTAGTATAGCCAGCACAGATACGCAGTATTTT.

The chain links TRBV27 to TRBJ1-2; D might be TRBD1 (6 bases). Germline CDR1 is MNHEY and CDR2 is SMNVEV (reference sequence). Trimming cost V 7 bases and J 6 bases, with 18 bases left between them. The CDR3 loop spans 14 amino acids. The CDR3, as DNA: TGTGCCAGCACCCAAACAGGGTCCTCGAATGGCTACACCTTC. Translated: CASTQTGSSNGYTF.

The CDR3 sequence: CASSLTGGNKAFF. CDR3 bases: TGTGCCAGCAGCCTTACAGGGGGCAACAAAGCTTTCTTT. The chain joins TRBV7-9 to TRBJ1-1; 9 bases line up with TRBD1. In germline, CDR1 is SEHNR, CDR2 FQNEAQ (reference sequence). Trimming cost V 5 bases and J 9 bases; bases outside gene matches: 7. The CDR3 is 13 amino acids.

This chain connects TRBV30 to TRBJ1-3, with D perhaps TRBD1 (6 bases). The CDR3 length is 14 residues. Germline V CDR1 and CDR2: GTSNPN, SVGIG (reference sequence). V was shortened by 5 bases and J by 4 bases, with 15 bases between the two germline ends. The CDR3, as DNA: TGTGCCTGGTCAGCCAGGGGAACGGGAAACACCATATATTTT. Translated, it gives CAWSARGTGNTIYF. The full variable domain, in which reference TRBV30 and TRBJ1-3 provide the parts outside the CDR3, is SQTIHQWPATLVQPVGSPLSLECTVEGTSNPNLYWYRQAAGRGLQLLFYSVGIGQISSEVPQNLSASRPQDRQFILSSKKLLLSDSGFYLCAWSARGTGNTIYFGEGSWLTVV.

The rearrangement uses TRBV4-1 and TRBJ2-3, with 8 bases that match TRBD2. CDR3 length: 15 amino acids. J lost 2 bases, V lost 8 bases, and 9 bases had no gene match. From germline, CDR1 is MGHRA and CDR2 YSYEKL. CDR3 coding DNA: TGCGCCAGCTCCCGGTCGGGACTAGTCACAGATACGCAGTATTTT. Its translation: CASSRSGLVTDTQYF.

V is TRBV28 and J is TRBJ2-5, with 12 bases aligning to TRBD2. In germline, CDR1 is MDHEN, CDR2 SYDVKM. The CDR3 has 16 amino acids. The V segment lost 3 bases and the J segment 2 bases; nucleotides outside the gene matches: 4. The CDR3 reads CASSFPLAGGQETQYF. The DNA for the CDR3 is TGTGCCAGCAGTTTCCCACTAGCGGGAGGACAAGAGACCCAGTACTTC.

The V call is TRBV6-1, the J call TRBJ1-1, with D unresolved. The CDR3 is made up of 11 amino acids. Trimming removed 6 bases from V and 8 bases from J, with 10 bases in between. Germline lookup yields CDR1 MNHNS and CDR2 SASEGT. The DNA of the CDR3 is TGTGCCAGCAGAGACCGCTACGAAGCTTTCTTT. Residues: CASRDRYEAFF.

The chain uses TRBV5-1 and TRBJ2-1, with D perhaps assigned TRBD1 or TRBD2 (5 bases each). Deletions cut 4 bases from V and 7 bases from J, with 12 bases between. This CDR3 region has 13 residues. Looked up from germline, CDR1 is SGHRS and CDR2 is YFSETQ. For the CDR3, the DNA is TGCGCCAGCAGCAATCCCGGGGCAAATGAGCAGTTCTTC. The encoded protein is CASSNPGANEQFF. The full variable domain, in which reference TRBV5-1 and TRBJ2-1 provide the parts outside the CDR3, is KAGVTQTPRYLIKTRGQQVTLSCSPISGHRSVSWYQQTPGQGLQFLFEYFSETQRNKGNFPGRFSGRQFSNSRSEMNVSTLELGDSALYLCASSNPGANEQFFGPGTRLTVL.

The chain couples TRBV7-2 to TRBJ2-2; D gene ambiguous. Germline CDR1 and CDR2: SGHTA and FQGNSA. The CDR3 covers 12 residues. Between the trimmed V and J ends, which lost 5 bases and 5 bases, there was a span of 6 bases. CDR3 sequence: CASSHRTGELFF. CDR3 in DNA: TGTGCCAGCAGCCATCGGACCGGGGAGCTGTTTTTT.

The chain combines TRBV7-9 with TRBJ2-1, with 9 bases identical to TRBD2. In germline, CDR1 is SEHNR, CDR2 FQNEAQ (reference sequence). The CDR3 consists of 15 residues. With 5 bases clipped from V and 7 bases from J, the junction kept 9 bases outside the gene matches. CDR3 nucleotide sequence: TGTGCCAGCAGCCTTACTAGCGGGCCTTCAAATGAGCAGTTCTTC. The encoded protein is CASSLTSGPSNEQFF.

The chain combines TRBV2 with TRBJ2-3; possible D gene TRBD2, 5 bases. Trimming cost V 0 bases and J 9 bases, with 10 bases left between them. The CDR3 totals 13 residues. Germline CDR1 and CDR2: SNHLY and FYNNEI. DNA of the CDR3: TGTGCCAGCAGTGAAGCGGCGGGCCGAACGCAGTATTTT. Its protein is CASSEAAGRTQYF.